This T cell receptor beta chain was profiled in a study of OX40 agonist ivuxolimab in advanced cancers. About this clone itself: What it binds is unknown.

This CDR3 is built from 12 residues. Trimming pared 7 bases from V and 7 bases from J, leaving 11 bases between. Germline assignment: CDR1 MNHEY and CDR2 SMNVEV (reference sequence). Sequencing used immunoSEQ multiplex PCR; TCRdb keeps in-frame clones, though not all of them. The table shows roughly 89,000 clones, with just under 90% occurring only once. The study's findings and limits: Clones of CD4+ and CD8+ blood T cells grew by week 6 at doses of 0.1 to 3.0 mg/kg. Expanded clones were, on average, more numerous in CD8+ T cells than in CD4+.

J is TRBJ2-1 and V is TRBV27, with D maybe TRBD1 (5 bases). Here the sequenced sample was CD4+ or CD8+ T cells sorted from blood, taken in a trial of the OX40 agonist ivuxolimab. The source of this sequence is an adult with an advanced solid tumor such as melanoma, head and neck, liver or kidney cancer. CDR3 nucleotides: TGTGCCAGCATGTCATACAGGAATGAGCAGTTCTTC. Protein: CASMSYRNEQFF.